Given below is one TCR beta chain in context. The data were obtained in a study of blood T cell repertoires in COVID-19. Study-wide background: COVID-19 samples, acute and convalescent, were from the United States, Italy and Spain. From T cells, B-cell-depleted T cells, or PBMCs came the material, which was cDNA or gDNA.

The V gene's germline CDR1 is SGHDN and CDR2 FVKESK. V lost 4 bases, J lost 1 base, and 3 bases stayed unmatched. The CDR3 spans 14 residues. The assay was immunoSEQ multiplex PCR, and TCRdb's table has in-frame clones only and misses some. The sample yields roughly 400,000 clones, roughly nine tenths seen once. This receptor was obtained from a man aged 30-40 years who had recovered from COVID-19. V usage is TRBV14 and J usage is TRBJ2-5, with 7 bases that match TRBD1. Sample: PBMCs or T cells enriched from blood (not recorded which). The CDR3: CASSPNRGQETQYF. CDR3 coding DNA: TGTGCCAGCAGCCCTAACAGGGGCCAAGAGACCCAGTACTTC.